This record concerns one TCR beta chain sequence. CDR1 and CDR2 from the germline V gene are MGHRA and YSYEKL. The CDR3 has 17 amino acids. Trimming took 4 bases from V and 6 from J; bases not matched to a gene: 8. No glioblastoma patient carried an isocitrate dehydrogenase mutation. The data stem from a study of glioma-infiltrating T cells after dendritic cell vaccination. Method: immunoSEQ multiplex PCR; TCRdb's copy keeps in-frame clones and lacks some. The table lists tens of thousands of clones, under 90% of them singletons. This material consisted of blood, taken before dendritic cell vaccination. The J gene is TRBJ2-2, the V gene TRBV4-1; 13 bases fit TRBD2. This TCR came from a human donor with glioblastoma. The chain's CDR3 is CASSRSLAGGPPGELFF. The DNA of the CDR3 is TGCGCCAGCAGCCGCTCACTAGCGGGGGGGCCCCCCGGGGAGCTGTTTTTT.